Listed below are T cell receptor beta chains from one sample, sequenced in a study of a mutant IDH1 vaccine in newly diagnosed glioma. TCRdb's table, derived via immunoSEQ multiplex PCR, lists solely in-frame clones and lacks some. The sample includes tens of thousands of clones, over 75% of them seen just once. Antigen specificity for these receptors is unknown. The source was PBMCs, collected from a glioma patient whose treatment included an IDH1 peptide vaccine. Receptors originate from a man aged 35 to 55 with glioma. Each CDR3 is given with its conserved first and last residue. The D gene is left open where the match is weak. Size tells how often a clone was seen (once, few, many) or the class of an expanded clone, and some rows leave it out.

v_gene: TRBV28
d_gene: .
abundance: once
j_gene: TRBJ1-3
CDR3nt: TGTGCCAGCAGTTTGTCGTACGTTAAAAGCTCTGGAAACACCATATATTTT
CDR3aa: CASSLSYVKSSGNTIYF

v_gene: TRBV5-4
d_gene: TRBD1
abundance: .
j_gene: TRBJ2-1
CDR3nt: TGTGCCAGCAGCTTCGGCGGACAGGGCTCCTACAATGAGCAGTTCTTC
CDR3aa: CASSFGGQGSYNEQFF

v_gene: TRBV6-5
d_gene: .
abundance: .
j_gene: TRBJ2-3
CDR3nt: TGTGCCAGCAGTTACTCGATCGCGGGGGATACGCAGTATTTT
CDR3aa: CASSYSIAGDTQYF

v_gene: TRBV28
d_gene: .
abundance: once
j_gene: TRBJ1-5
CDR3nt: TGTGCCAGCAGGAGGGGGAATCAGCCCCAGCATTTT
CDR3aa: CASRRGNQPQHF

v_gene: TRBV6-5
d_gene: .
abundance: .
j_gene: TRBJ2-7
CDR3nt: TGTGCCAGCAGTTACAGCAGCACGCCCTACGAGCAGTACTTC
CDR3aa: CASSYSSTPYEQYF

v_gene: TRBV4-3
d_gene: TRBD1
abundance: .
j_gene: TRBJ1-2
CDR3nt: TGCGCCAGCAGCCAAGATCGGGCCACAGGGGGCTATGGCTACACCTTC
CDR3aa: CASSQDRATGGYGYTF

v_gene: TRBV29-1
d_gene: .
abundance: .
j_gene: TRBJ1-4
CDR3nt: TGCAGCGTTGAAATGCCCGGGGGCGCAACTAATGAAAAACTGTTTTTT
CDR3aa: CSVEMPGGATNEKLFF

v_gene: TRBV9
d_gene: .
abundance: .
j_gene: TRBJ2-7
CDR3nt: TGTGCCAGCAGCGTAGGCTTGGGGCAGGATAGGAACGAGCAGTACTTC
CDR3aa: CASSVGLGQDRNEQYF

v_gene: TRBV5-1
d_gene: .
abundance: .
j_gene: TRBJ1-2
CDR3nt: TGCGCCAGCAGTCCCCCGTCCCCGACTAACTATGGCTACACCTTC
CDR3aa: CASSPPSPTNYGYTF

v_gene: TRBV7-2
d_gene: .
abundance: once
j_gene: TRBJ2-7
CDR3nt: TGTGCCAGCAGCTTCAGGACGACTTCCTACGAGCAGTACTTC
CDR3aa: CASSFRTTSYEQYF

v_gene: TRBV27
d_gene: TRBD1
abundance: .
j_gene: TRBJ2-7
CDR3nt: TGTGCCAGCAGTTTCCTCAGGACAGGGGAGGCCTACGAGCAGTACTTC
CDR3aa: CASSFLRTGEAYEQYF

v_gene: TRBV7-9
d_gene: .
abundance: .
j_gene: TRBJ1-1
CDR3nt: TGTGCCAGCATCCGGACGGTGAACACTGAAGCTTTCTTT
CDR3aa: CASIRTVNTEAFF

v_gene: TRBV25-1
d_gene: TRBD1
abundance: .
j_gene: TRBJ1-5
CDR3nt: TGTGCCAGCAGTGAATCCACTGAGACAGGGTGGAATCAGCCCCAGCATTTT
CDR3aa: CASSESTETGWNQPQHF

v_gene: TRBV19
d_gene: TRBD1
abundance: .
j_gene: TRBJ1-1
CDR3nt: TGTGCCAGTAGTTTAGGGACAGGGAACAATGAAGCTTTCTTT
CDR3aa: CASSLGTGNNEAFF

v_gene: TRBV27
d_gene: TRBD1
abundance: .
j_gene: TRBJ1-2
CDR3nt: TGTGCCAGCAGCCCTATCGGGACAGTCCCGCTTTTGGGCTACACCTTC
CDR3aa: CASSPIGTVPLLGYTF

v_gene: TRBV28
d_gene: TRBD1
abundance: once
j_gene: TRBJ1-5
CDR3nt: TGTGCCAGCAGTTTTAGATCCGTGACAGGGAGTGGTCTCGCGCAGCCCCAGCATTTT
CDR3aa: CASSFRSVTGSGLAQPQHF

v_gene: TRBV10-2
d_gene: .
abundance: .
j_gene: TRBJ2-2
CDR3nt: TGCGCCAGCAGGGGGCAATCGGACAGCCCTAACACCGGGGAGCTGTTTTTT
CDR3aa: CASRGQSDSPNTGELFF

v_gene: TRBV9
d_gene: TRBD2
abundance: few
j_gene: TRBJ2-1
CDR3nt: TGTGCCAGCAGCGCTTCCTCGACTAGCGGGGGGGCCGCGCGGTTCTTC
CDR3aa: CASSASSTSGGAARFF

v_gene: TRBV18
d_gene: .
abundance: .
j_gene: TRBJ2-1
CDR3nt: TGTGCCAGCTCACCACCCACGGGAAAGGGAAGCTCCTACAATGAGCAGTTCTTC
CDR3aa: CASSPPTGKGSSYNEQFF

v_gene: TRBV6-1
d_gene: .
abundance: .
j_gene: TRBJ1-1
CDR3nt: TGTGCCAGCAGTGAAGCGACAGGAAGGTGGGCTTTCTTT
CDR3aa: CASSEATGRWAFF

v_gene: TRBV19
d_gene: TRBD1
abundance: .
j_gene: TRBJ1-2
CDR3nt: TGTGCCAGTAATCCCCGGGACAGGGAAAACTATGGCTACACCTTC
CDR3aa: CASNPRDRENYGYTF

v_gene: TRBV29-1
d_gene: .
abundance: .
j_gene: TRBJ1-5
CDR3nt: TGCAGCGTTAGGGGACAAGACAATCAGCCCCAGCATTTT
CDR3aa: CSVRGQDNQPQHF

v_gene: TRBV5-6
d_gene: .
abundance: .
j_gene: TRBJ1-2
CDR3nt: TGTGCCAGCAGGTCGGCGGGTAATCGGTTTGGCTACACCTTC
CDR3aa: CASRSAGNRFGYTF

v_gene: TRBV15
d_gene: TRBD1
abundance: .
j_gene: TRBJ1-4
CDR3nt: TGTGCCACCAGCAGAGAGATAACAGGGGTTGGCGGTGAAAAACTGTTTTTT
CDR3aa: CATSREITGVGGEKLFF

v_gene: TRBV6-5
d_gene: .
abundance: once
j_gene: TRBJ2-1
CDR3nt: TGTGCCAGCAGTTACTCCCGACCCCCAAACAATGAGCAGTTCTTC
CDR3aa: CASSYSRPPNNEQFF

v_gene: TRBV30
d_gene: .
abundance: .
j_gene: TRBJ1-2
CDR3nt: TGTGCCTGGAGTGTGGAAGATTATGGCTACACCTTC
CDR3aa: CAWSVEDYGYTF

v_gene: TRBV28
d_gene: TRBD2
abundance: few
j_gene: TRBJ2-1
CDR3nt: TGTGCCAGCAGTTTAATGGGGACTAGCGCGTACAATGAGCAGTTCTTC
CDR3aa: CASSLMGTSAYNEQFF

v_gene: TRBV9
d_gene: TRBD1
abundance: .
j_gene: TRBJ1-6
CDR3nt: TGTGCCAGCAGCGGGACAGGGGAGTCACCCCTCCACTTT
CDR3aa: CASSGTGESPLHF

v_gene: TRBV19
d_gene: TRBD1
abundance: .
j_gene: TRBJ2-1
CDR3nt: TGTGCCAGTAGTAGGACCGGGACAGGGGAGCAGTTCTTC
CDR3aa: CASSRTGTGEQFF

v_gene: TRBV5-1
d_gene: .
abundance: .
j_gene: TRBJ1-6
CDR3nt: TGCGCCAGCAGCTTGGACGCCTTCAGTTCACCCTATAATTCACCCCTCCACTTT
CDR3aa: CASSLDAFSSPYNSPLHF

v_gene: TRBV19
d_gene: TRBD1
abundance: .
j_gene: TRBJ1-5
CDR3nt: TGTGCCAGTAGTCGGGCAGGGGGGTCCAATCAGCCCCAGCATTTT
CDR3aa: CASSRAGGSNQPQHF

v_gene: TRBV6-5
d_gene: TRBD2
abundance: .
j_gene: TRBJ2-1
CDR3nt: TGTGCCAGCAGCCCCGGGACTAGCCTACTTTTACAGTTCTTC
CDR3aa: CASSPGTSLLLQFF

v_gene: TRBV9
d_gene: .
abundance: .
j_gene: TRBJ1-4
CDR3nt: TGTGCCAGCAGTAGGGACGCAACTAATGAAAAACTGTTTTTT
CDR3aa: CASSRDATNEKLFF

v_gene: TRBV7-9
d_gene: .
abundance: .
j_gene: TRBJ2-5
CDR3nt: TGTGCCAGCATCGGAACGGAGACCCAGTACTTC
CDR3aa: CASIGTETQYF

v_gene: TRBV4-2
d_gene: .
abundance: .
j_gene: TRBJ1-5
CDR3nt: TGTGCCAGCAGCCAAGAGGGGGCGCGCAATCAGCCCCAGCATTTT
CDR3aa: CASSQEGARNQPQHF

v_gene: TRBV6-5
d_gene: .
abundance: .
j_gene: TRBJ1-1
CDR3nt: TGTGCCAGCAGCCGAACAGGGATTGGCACTGAAGCTTTCTTT
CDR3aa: CASSRTGIGTEAFF

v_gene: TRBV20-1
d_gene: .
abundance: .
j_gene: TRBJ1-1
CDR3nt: TGCAGTGCTACGGGGAACACTGAAGCTTTCTTT
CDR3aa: CSATGNTEAFF

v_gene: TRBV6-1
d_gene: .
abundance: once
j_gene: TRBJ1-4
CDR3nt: TGTGCCAGCAGTGAATTGACAAGAACCTCCGGGGAAAAACTGTTTTTT
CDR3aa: CASSELTRTSGEKLFF

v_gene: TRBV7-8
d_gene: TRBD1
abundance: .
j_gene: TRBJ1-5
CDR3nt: TGTGCCAGCAGCTTATATGGGACAGGGGGCAGACAGCCCCAGCATTTT
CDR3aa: CASSLYGTGGRQPQHF

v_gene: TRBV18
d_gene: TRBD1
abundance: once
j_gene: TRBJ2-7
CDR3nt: TGTGCCAGCTCACCAAGGCAGGGGGCCGGGAACGAGCAGTACTTC
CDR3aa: CASSPRQGAGNEQYF

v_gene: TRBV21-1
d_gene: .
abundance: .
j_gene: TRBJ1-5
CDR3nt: TGTGCCAGCAGGCCTTGGACCGGCGCAGGGGAGCCCCAGCATTTT
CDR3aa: CASRPWTGAGEPQHF

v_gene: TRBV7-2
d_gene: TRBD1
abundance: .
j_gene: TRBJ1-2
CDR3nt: TGTGCCAGCAGCTTATGGGACAGGGGGTTGGGATATGGCTACACCTTC
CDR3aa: CASSLWDRGLGYGYTF

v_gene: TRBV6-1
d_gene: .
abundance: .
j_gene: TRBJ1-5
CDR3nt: TGTGCCAGCAGTGCATCGTATGATCAGCCCCAGCATTTT
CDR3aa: CASSASYDQPQHF

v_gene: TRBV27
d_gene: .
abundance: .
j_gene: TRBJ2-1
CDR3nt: TGTGCCAGCAGCCGCCTGGGGGACCATGAGCAGTTCTTC
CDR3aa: CASSRLGDHEQFF

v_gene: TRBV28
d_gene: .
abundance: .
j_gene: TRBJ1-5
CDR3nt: TGTGCCAGCAGTTTACGTCACAAAACAGGCGGCGGCAATCAGCCCCAGCATTTT
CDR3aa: CASSLRHKTGGGNQPQHF

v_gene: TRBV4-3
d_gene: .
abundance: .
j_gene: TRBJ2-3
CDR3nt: TGCGCCAGCAGCCAAGATCGGTTGGGCTCAGATACGCAGTATTTT
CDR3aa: CASSQDRLGSDTQYF

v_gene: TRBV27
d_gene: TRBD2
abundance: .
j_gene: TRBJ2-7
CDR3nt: TGTGCCAGCAGTTTACTTCTTAGCGGGAGCTACGAGCAGTACTTC
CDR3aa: CASSLLLSGSYEQYF

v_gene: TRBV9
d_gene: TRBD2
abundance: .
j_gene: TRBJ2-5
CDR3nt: TGTGCCAGCAGCTTGATAGCGGGGGGAGAAGAGACCCAGTACTTC
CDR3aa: CASSLIAGGEETQYF

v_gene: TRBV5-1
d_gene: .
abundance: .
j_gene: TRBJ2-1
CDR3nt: TGCGCCAGCAGCGCCACAGGAATTAATGAGCAGTTCTTC
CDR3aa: CASSATGINEQFF

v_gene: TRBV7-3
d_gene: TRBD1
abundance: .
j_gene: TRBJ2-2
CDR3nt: TGTGCCAGCAGCAAGGACAGGGGAACCGGGGAGCTGTTTTTT
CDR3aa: CASSKDRGTGELFF

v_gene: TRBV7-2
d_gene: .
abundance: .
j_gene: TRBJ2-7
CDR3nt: TGTGCCAGCAGCTTTTCCCCAGCGTACGAGCAGTACTTC
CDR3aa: CASSFSPAYEQYF

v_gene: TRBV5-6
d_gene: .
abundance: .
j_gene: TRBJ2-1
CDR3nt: TGTGCCAGCAGCTTGACCCGGGCGCGTGAGCAGTTCTTC
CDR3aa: CASSLTRAREQFF